The 2 T cell receptor beta chains in this list originate from one sample, sequenced in a study of PD-L1 blockade in urothelial cancer (dated by TCRdb to about 2017). Receptors were amplified or captured by the immunoSEQ multiplex PCR assay. TCRdb took this table from immuneACCESS and kept in-frame rearrangements with V and J called. Such tables lack part of the clones; where checked against another copy, unresolved V genes explain under half of the gap, and the rest is unexplained. In this sample the table shows over 50,000 clones, about 86% of which occur a single time. Approximately 2.9% of the sample belongs to the ten largest clones. The sequencing used PBMCs, collected around atezolizumab (anti-PD-L1) treatment. The receptors were sampled from a man aged 50 or older with urothelial cancer.

The V gene is TRBV19, the J gene TRBJ2-2, with a tentative D call TRBD1 (5 bases). This CDR3 is built from 15 residues. From germline, CDR1 is LNHDA and CDR2 SQIVND (reference sequence). Trimming removed 4 bases from V and 6 bases from J, with 15 bases in between. CDR3 DNA: TGTGCCAGTAGTACTCCGCCCCCAGGGCCCGGGGAGCTGTTTTTT. It yields the protein CASSTPPPGPGELFF.

This clone was seen a few times. The rearrangement links TRBV19 to TRBJ1-5, with D hard to call. The CDR3 has 12 residues. Germline CDR1 LNHDA, CDR2 SQIVND (reference sequence). Trimming cost V 7 bases and J 6 bases, with 10 bases left between them. The CDR3: CASTYGIQPQHF. CDR3 DNA: TGTGCCAGTACGTACGGGATTCAGCCCCAGCATTTT.